The clone carrying this TCR beta chain was counted once. Its antigen is unknown. The data belong to a study of T-cell memory formation after mild COVID-19. Amplification by 5'RACE using constant-segment primers produced TCR alpha and TCR beta cDNA libraries that carried sample barcodes and UMIs. One entry per CDR3 protein results from TCRdb running MiXCR on the 5' RACE reads. This table holds roughly 100,000 distinct CDR3 sequences, around an eighth found once. Trimming took 3 bases from V and 2 from J, leaving 9 bases between them. This CDR3 has 14 amino acids. Germline-derived CDR1 and CDR2 are LNHDA and SQIVND (reference sequence). Study conclusions and caveats: For contracting clones, CD4+ ones sat mainly in CM and EM, CD8+ in EMRA. Pre-infection memory harbored some responding clones, suggesting cross-reactive memory joined.

This clonotype originated in an adult woman who had mild COVID-19 (a few samples of this study predate the infection). Cell type and time point are not known. This chain uses TRBV19 with TRBJ2-3; D unresolved. The sequenced material came from PBMCs or a T cell subset sorted from them (not recorded which). CDR3 coding DNA: TGTGCCAGTAGTATTCCCGGTCTCACAGATACGCAGTATTTT. Translated, it gives CASSIPGLTDTQYF.